The 27 T cell receptor beta chains in this list originate from one sample, sequenced in a study of blood T cell repertoires in COVID-19. TCRdb keeps only in-frame clones here, not all; method: immunoSEQ multiplex PCR. Of approximately 100,000 clones detected, roughly 80% appear once; the ten largest clones hold about 4.5%. The source material was peripheral blood. Receptors originate from a man in his sixties with acute or convalescent COVID-19.

The rearrangement links TRBV11-2 to TRBJ2-7; TRBD2 might be the D (6 bases). CDR3 length equals 13 residues. The germline V and J ends were trimmed by 1 base and 12 bases, with 16 bases remaining between them. Germline CDR1 and CDR2: SGHAT and FQNNGV. CDR3 residues: CASSLGSGSQMYF. The CDR3 nucleotides are TGTGCCAGCAGCTTAGGGTCCGGGAGTCAGATGTACTTC.

This sequence joins TRBV18 and TRBJ1-5; D not certain. The germline CDR1 and CDR2 sequences are KGHSH and LQKENI. V was cut by 2 bases and J by 2 bases, with 10 bases left in between. This CDR3 is built from 15 residues. The DNA of the CDR3 is TGTGCCAGCTCACCATCGGTTAGCGGCAATCAGCCCCAGCATTTT. This translates into CASSPSVSGNQPQHF. The complete variable domain, with remaining parts taken from reference TRBV18 and TRBJ1-5, reads NAGVMQNPRHLVRRRGQEARLRCSPMKGHSHVYWYRQLPEEGLKFMVYLQKENIIDESGMPKERFSAEFPKEGPSILRIQQVVRGDSAAYFCASSPSVSGNQPQHFGDGTRLSIL.

The chain is built from TRBV7-8 and TRBJ2-7, with TRBD1 identical over 7 bases. Trimming removed 5 bases from V and 6 bases from J; junction bases left unmatched: 7. CDR1 SGHVS and CDR2 FQNEAQ come from the germline V gene. This CDR3 contains 13 residues. The CDR3 region is CASSLATGVEQYF. CDR3 bases: TGTGCCAGCAGCCTCGCCACAGGGGTCGAGCAGTACTTC.

The V and J genes are TRBV29-1 and TRBJ2-3; 11 nucleotides align to TRBD2. The CDR3 is made up of 15 amino acids. The junction had 8 bases not matched to a gene; V was cut back by 6 bases and J by 3 bases. The germline CDR1 and CDR2 sequences are SQVTM and ANQGSEA. CDR3: CSVQGTSGGTDTQYF. Here the CDR3 DNA reads TGCAGCGTCCAGGGTACTAGCGGGGGTACAGATACGCAGTATTTT.

The chain couples TRBV10-3 to TRBJ2-5; 9 bases line up with TRBD1. The V gene's germline CDR1 is ENHRY and CDR2 SYGVKD. CDR3 length equals 15 residues. Trimming cost V 6 bases and J 0 bases; bases outside gene matches: 5. As DNA, the CDR3 is TGTGCCATCAGCGACCGGGACAGGGACCAAGAGACCCAGTACTTC. Its protein is CAISDRDRDQETQYF.

V is TRBV6-6 and J is TRBJ2-2; a possible D gene is TRBD1 (5 bases). Deletions cut 2 bases from V and 5 bases from J, with 6 bases between. Per germline, CDR1 MNHNY and CDR2 SVGAGI (reference sequence). The CDR3 spans 13 residues. CDR3: CASSYRGTGELFF. In DNA form, the CDR3 reads TGTGCCAGCAGTTACAGGGGAACCGGGGAGCTGTTTTTT.

The rearrangement links TRBV18 to TRBJ2-7; D might be TRBD2 (5 bases). Germline values: CDR1 KGHSH, CDR2 LQKENI. The V end lost 5 bases, the J end lost 5 bases, and 16 bases lay between the germline ends. This CDR3 spans 14 amino acids. CDR3: CASSAKLVPDEQYF. DNA of the CDR3: TGTGCCAGCTCAGCTAAACTAGTTCCAGACGAGCAGTACTTC.

The table lists this clone with a count of one. This chain connects TRBV6-5 to TRBJ1-5; D may be TRBD1 (5 bases). The CDR3 is made up of 14 amino acids. The V end lost 8 bases, the J end lost 0 bases, and 11 bases lay between the germline ends. CDR1 is MNHEY and CDR2 is SVGAGI in the germline V gene. This CDR3 reads CASLFQGSNQPQHF. As DNA, the CDR3 is TGTGCCAGCCTTTTCCAGGGTAGCAATCAGCCCCAGCATTTT.

The rearrangement uses TRBV2 and TRBJ2-2; D gene unclear. V gave up 6 bases and J gave up 6 bases, with 11 bases separating them. In germline, CDR1 is SNHLY, CDR2 FYNNEI. CDR3 length equals 13 residues. The DNA of the CDR3 is TGTGCCAGCAGCCGAACCGGAGCCGGGGAGCTGTTTTTT. Protein product: CASSRTGAGELFF. The full variable domain, completed using reference TRBV2 and TRBJ2-2, is EPEVTQTPSHQVTQMGQEVILRCVPISNHLYFYWYRQILGQKVEFLVSFYNNEISEKSEIFDDQFSVERPDGSNFTLKIRSTKLEDSAMYFCASSRTGAGELFFGEGSRLTVL.

This chain uses TRBV12-5 with TRBJ1-5; D uncertain. CDR1 is LGHNT, CDR2 FRNRAP, per germline. V lost 3 bases and J lost 5, with 8 bases in between. This CDR3 is built from 13 residues. The DNA for the CDR3 is TGTGCTAGTGGTTTCACGGAGGATCAGCCCCAGCATTTT. Amino acid sequence: CASGFTEDQPQHF.

The rearrangement joins TRBV3-1 (or the pseudogene TRBV3-2) to TRBJ1-2, with 7 positions matching TRBD1. The CDR3 has 14 residues. J gave up 2 bases and V 4 bases, and 4 bases lay outside the gene matches. Germline V gives CDR1 LGHDT, CDR2 YNNKEL (reference sequence). CDR3 region: CASSLPGQNYGYTF. CDR3 bases: TGTGCCAGCAGCCTTCCGGGACAGAACTATGGCTACACCTTC.

This chain links TRBV6-5 with TRBJ1-1; D is unclear. Trimming took 5 bases from V and 0 from J, leaving 10 bases between them. CDR3 size: 14 residues. The germline V gene has CDR1 MNHEY and CDR2 SVGAGI. In DNA, the CDR3 is TGTGCCAGCAGTCGCGGAATACTGAACACTGAAGCTTTCTTT. Translated, it gives CASSRGILNTEAFF.

This chain uses TRBV28 with TRBJ1-4, with TRBD1 matching over 7 bases. The germline V gene encodes CDR1 MDHEN and CDR2 SYDVKM. The length of the CDR3 is 14 residues. With V trimmed by 6 bases and J by 9 bases, 10 bases remained unmatched. As DNA, the CDR3 is TGTGCCAGCAGCCTGACAGGGATAGCGAAAAAACTGTTTTTT. This translates into CASSLTGIAKKLFF.

The chain carries TRBV4-1 and TRBJ2-7, with TRBD1 matching 8 bases. This CDR3 has 15 amino acids. The V gene's germline CDR1 is MGHRA and CDR2 YSYEKL. Losses at the gene ends were 1 base for V and 4 bases for J; bases not matched to a gene: 6. The CDR3 sequence: CASSQVMDRVYEQYF. CDR3 coding DNA: TGCGCCAGCAGCCAAGTTATGGACAGGGTGTACGAGCAGTACTTC.

V gene TRBV11-2 combines with J gene TRBJ1-1; D is ambiguous. The V and J ends lost 5 bases and 6 bases respectively, with 10 bases between them. Germline CDR1 and CDR2: SGHAT and FQNNGV. The CDR3 loop spans 12 amino acids. CDR3 amino acids: CASSPMGSEAFF. The DNA for the CDR3 is TGTGCCAGCAGCCCAATGGGCTCTGAAGCTTTCTTT.

This clone came up many times. The chain joins TRBV5-1 to TRBJ1-2, with D perhaps TRBD1 (6 bases). V gave up 8 bases and J gave up 6 bases, with 17 bases separating them. Germline-derived CDR1 and CDR2 are SGHRS and YFSETQ. The CDR3 is made up of 13 amino acids. The CDR3 DNA reads TGCGCCAGTACTAACAGGGCAGTGGATGGCTACACCTTC. This gives the protein CASTNRAVDGYTF.

The chain links TRBV11-3 to TRBJ2-3; D is unclear. CDR1 and CDR2 from the germline V gene are SGHNT and YENEEA. V lost 4 bases to trimming and J lost 3 bases, with 8 bases between them. This CDR3 spans 13 amino acids. CDR3 protein: CASSSRYTDTQYF. The DNA of the CDR3 is TGTGCCAGCAGCTCGCGATATACAGATACGCAGTATTTT. The entire variable domain, with the rest obtained from reference TRBV11-3 and TRBJ2-3, is as follows: EAGVVQSPRYKIIEKKQPVAFWCNPISGHNTLYWYLQNLGQGPELLIRYENEEAVDDSQLPKDRFSAERLKGVDSTLKIQPAELGDSAVYLCASSSRYTDTQYFGPGTRLTVL.

A note on this clone: One end of the junction varies from germline; a read error may be responsible. Other DNA sequences in this specimen translate into the identical CDR3. This chain joins TRBV12-3 or TRBV12-4 and TRBJ2-7, with D perhaps matching TRBD1 (5 bases). The CDR3 spans 13 residues. CDR3: CASSFSGSYEQYF. CDR3 in DNA: TGTGCCAGCAGTTTCTCAGGGTCCTACGAACAGTACTTC.

This chain uses TRBV19 with TRBJ1-2; 7 bases are a match to TRBD1. The CDR3 has 15 amino acids. Trimming at V came to 3 bases and at J to 2 bases, leaving 6 bases not matched to a gene. Looked up from germline, CDR1 is LNHDA and CDR2 is SQIVND (reference sequence). CDR3: CASSMTGIQNYGYTF. Written as DNA, the CDR3 is TGTGCCAGTAGTATGACAGGGATCCAAAACTATGGCTACACCTTC.

This clone was seen only a few times. J is TRBJ2-1 and V is TRBV5-1, with D uncertain. This CDR3 has 12 residues. Germline V lookup: CDR1 SGHRS, CDR2 YFSETQ. V lost 4 bases and J 9 bases, leaving 11 bases between the germline ends. The CDR3 here is CASSLIFVEQFF. In DNA form, the CDR3 reads TGCGCCAGCAGCCTAATATTCGTTGAGCAGTTCTTC.

V and J are TRBV5-1 and TRBJ1-1; no reliable D call. V was cut by 4 bases and J by 2 bases, with 15 bases left in between. Looked up from germline, CDR1 is SGHRS and CDR2 is YFSETQ. CDR3 size: 15 residues. CDR3 bases: TGCGCCAGCAGCAGACCGGGATCGCAAAACACTGAAGCTTTCTTT. Translating it yields CASSRPGSQNTEAFF.

The chain carries TRBV29-1 and TRBJ2-7; TRBD1 might be the D (6 bases). V was clipped by 4 bases and J by 4 bases, with 14 bases between them. Germline CDR1 reads SQVTM; CDR2 reads ANQGSEA. The CDR3 is made up of 13 amino acids. The CDR3 DNA reads as TGCAGCGTTGTAGGACAGAAAGATTACGAGCAGTACTTC. Its translation is CSVVGQKDYEQYF.

J is TRBJ2-7 and V is TRBV18; 7 bases align to TRBD1. Trimming took 0 bases from V and 0 from J; bases not matched to a gene: 2. CDR1 and CDR2 (germline): KGHSH, LQKENI. The CDR3 has 15 residues. The CDR3 DNA reads TGTGCCAGCTCACCACCACAGGGGTTCTCCTACGAGCAGTACTTC. Its protein product is CASSPPQGFSYEQYF.

V gene TRBV7-2 combines with J gene TRBJ1-1; TRBD1 is a possible D gene (5 bases). CDR3 length: 15 amino acids. Germline CDR1 and CDR2: SGHTA and FQGNSA. Trimming cost V 5 bases and J 5 bases, with 18 bases left between them. Here the CDR3 reads CASSQRGKTGTEAFF. The CDR3 bases are TGTGCCAGCAGCCAAAGGGGCAAGACCGGGACTGAAGCTTTCTTT.

V gene TRBV19 combines with J gene TRBJ1-5, with 9 bases aligning to TRBD1. V shed 4 bases and J 4 bases; nucleotides not matched to a gene: 2. CDR3 length: 14 amino acids. From germline, CDR1 is LNHDA and CDR2 SQIVND (reference sequence). CDR3 DNA sequence: TGTGCCAGTAGTACCGGGACAGGGAATCAGCCCCAGCATTTT. As protein: CASSTGTGNQPQHF.

This clone was counted a few times. The V gene is TRBV11-3, the J gene TRBJ1-3; D might be TRBD1 (5 bases). Germline CDR1 SGHNT, CDR2 YENEEA. V lost 5 bases to trimming and J lost 0 bases, with 14 bases between them. The CDR3 runs 16 residues. This CDR3 is CASSQTTVRSGNTIYF. In DNA, the CDR3 is TGTGCCAGCAGCCAGACGACAGTCCGCTCTGGAAACACCATATATTTT.

Concerning this clone: The junction does not match germline at one end; this may be a read error. The chain couples TRBV5-4 to TRBJ1-3, with 7 positions matching TRBD1. CDR1 and CDR2 (germline): SGHNT, YYREEE (reference sequence). CDR3 length: 14 amino acids. The CDR3 loop reads CASSLQGSGNTIYF. The DNA of the CDR3 is TGTGCCAGCAGCTTACAGGGGTCTGGTAACACCATATATTTT.